The 25 T cell receptor beta chains in this list originate from one sample, sequenced in a study of cytomegalovirus exposure and HLA in healthy donors. Vbeta (60) and Jbeta (13) primers were used in the PCR. Sequenced by immunoSEQ multiplex PCR; TCRdb stores in-frame clones only, minus some. There are hundreds of thousands of clones in the sample; approximately 80% occur only once, and roughly 0.7% lies in the top ten. Sequenced input: PBMCs. The receptors stem from a boy between 2 and 15 years old in good health and CMV-seronegative.

The chain couples TRBV5-1 to TRBJ2-3; TRBD1 aligns across 9 bases. The J segment lost 7 bases and the V segment lost 6 bases, leaving 9 bases of the junction unmatched. Germline CDR1 and CDR2: SGHRS and YFSETQ. The CDR3 loop spans 14 amino acids. The CDR3 spells CASKLGQGRYTQYF. CDR3 DNA: TGCGCCAGCAAATTGGGACAGGGAAGGTATACGCAGTATTTT. The full variable domain, its missing parts supplied by reference TRBV5-1 and TRBJ2-3, is KAGVTQTPRYLIKTRGQQVTLSCSPISGHRSVSWYQQTPGQGLQFLFEYFSETQRNKGNFPGRFSGRQFSNSRSEMNVSTLELGDSALYLCASKLGQGRYTQYFGPGTRLTVL.

The chain's CDR3 is CASSLVTGGGGQPQHF. As DNA, the CDR3 is TGTGCCAGCAGCTTAGTTACTGGGGGCGGAGGTCAGCCCCAGCATTTT. The chain links TRBV7-9 to TRBJ1-5; D possibly corresponds to TRBD1 (6 bases). Germline V gene data show CDR1 as SEHNR and CDR2 as FQNEAQ (reference sequence). This CDR3 contains 16 residues. V shed 1 base and J shed 6 bases, with 16 bases lying between them.

V gene TRBV9 combines with J gene TRBJ1-6; 7 bases agree with TRBD1. V lost 3 bases and J lost 6; bases outside the gene matches: 3. The germline V gene has CDR1 SGDLS and CDR2 YYNGEE. This CDR3 comprises 14 residues. The CDR3 DNA reads as TGTGCCAGCAGCGCGACAGGGATTAATTCACCCCTCCACTTT. It encodes CASSATGINSPLHF.

The chain employs TRBV30 and TRBJ1-1; D not certain. The CDR3 is 11 residues long. Trimming stripped 0 bases from V and 7 bases from J, with 6 bases between. Germline CDR1 is GTSNPN and CDR2 is SVGIG (reference sequence). The CDR3 DNA is TGTGCCTGGAGTGTAAACTATGAAGCTTTCTTT. It translates to CAWSVNYEAFF.

This clone occurred once. The CDR3 nucleotides read TGTGCCAGCAGCTTAGTAATAGCGGGGCCCCGACTATATGGCAATGAGCAGTTCTTC. It codes for CASSLVIAGPRLYGNEQFF. The chain recombines TRBV13 with TRBJ2-1; TRBD2 matches at 8 bases. J lost 6 bases, V lost 1 base, and 17 bases had no gene match. The length of the CDR3 is 19 residues. Germline-derived CDR1 and CDR2 are PRHDT and FYEKMQ (reference sequence).

This clone was counted only a few times. V gene TRBV5-4 combines with J gene TRBJ1-4; D might be TRBD1 (5 bases). This CDR3 is built from 14 residues. Trimming removed 4 bases at V and 7 bases at J, with 14 bases between. Per the germline V gene, CDR1 is SGHNT and CDR2 is YYREEE (reference sequence). CDR3 DNA sequence: TGTGCCAGCAGCGTCCAGGGAATTGGTGAAAAACTGTTTTTT. Translated, it gives CASSVQGIGEKLFF.

As concerns this clone: The junction shows a germline mismatch at one end, possibly a read error. The chain recombines TRBV6-1 with TRBJ2-7; D unresolved. CDR1 MNHNS and CDR2 SASEGT come from the germline V gene. This CDR3 comprises 15 residues. The CDR3 reads CASGEMAGVTYEQYF. Here the CDR3 DNA reads TGTGCCAGCGGTGAAATGGCCGGAGTGACCTACGAGCAGTACTTC.

V is TRBV6-1 and J is TRBJ2-7; D is unclear. This CDR3 comprises 12 residues. Trimming shortened V by 5 bases and J by 3 bases, and 8 bases separated the two germline ends. Germline V lookup: CDR1 MNHNS, CDR2 SASEGT. DNA for the CDR3: TGTGCCAGCAGTCCGATCTACTACGAGCAGTACTTC. This gives the protein CASSPIYYEQYF.

On this clone itself: Germline is not matched at one junction end, which may reflect a read error. The rearrangement links TRBV7-3 to TRBJ1-5; D unresolved. Germline V CDR1 and CDR2: SGHTA, FQGTGA. The CDR3 covers 15 residues. CDR3 nucleotides: TGTTCCAGCAGCTTAAACGGAGATAGCAATCAGCCCCAGCATTTT. It translates to CSSSLNGDSNQPQHF.

This rearrangement joins TRBV5-4 to TRBJ2-3; 9 bases agree with TRBD2. Germline V CDR1 and CDR2: SGHNT, YYREEE (reference sequence). The CDR3 has 13 amino acids. V trimming: 2 bases; J trimming: 6 bases; junction bases outside the gene matches: 1. The CDR3 is CASSFAGGDTQYF. In DNA, the CDR3 is TGTGCCAGCAGCTTCGCGGGGGGGGATACGCAGTATTTT. The complete variable domain, with remaining parts taken from reference TRBV5-4 and TRBJ2-3, reads ETGVTQSPTHLIKTRGQQVTLRCSSQSGHNTVSWYQQALGQGPQFIFQYYREEENGRGNFPPRFSGLQFPNYSSELNVNALELDDSALYLCASSFAGGDTQYFGPGTRLTVL.

With respect to this clone: At one end, the junction sequence differs from germline, possibly due to a read error. The chain carries TRBV7-9 and TRBJ2-3; 8 bases are shared with TRBD2. The CDR3 is made up of 13 amino acids. CDR1 SEHNR and CDR2 FQNEAQ come from the germline V gene (reference sequence). Here the CDR3 DNA reads TGTTCCAGCAGCCCCGGGAGGGCAGATACGCAGTATTTT. Its translation is CSSSPGRADTQYF.

This clone was counted a single time. One junction end disagrees with the germline gene, perhaps due to a read error. The V call is TRBV5-6, the J call TRBJ2-5, with 15 nucleotides matching TRBD2. Germline assignment: CDR1 SGHDT and CDR2 YYEEEE. The CDR3 extends over 18 amino acids. DNA of the CDR3: TGTACCAGCAGCTTCGGACTAGCGGGAGGGGCGTACCAAGAGACCCAGTACTTC. Amino acid sequence: CTSSFGLAGGAYQETQYF.

The V gene is TRBV4-2, the J gene TRBJ1-6; TRBD1 matches 8 bases. The germline V gene encodes CDR1 LGHNA and CDR2 YNFKEQ. CDR3 size: 13 residues. V shed 6 bases, J shed 8 bases, and the junction held 3 bases outside the gene matches. CDR3 sequence reads: CASRDRADSPLHF. The CDR3 coding sequence is TGTGCCAGCAGGGACAGGGCGGATTCACCCCTCCACTTT.

The chain has TRBV7-9 and TRBJ2-7, with 8 positions matching TRBD1. The V gene's germline CDR1 is SEHNR and CDR2 FQNEAQ (reference sequence). The CDR3 extends over 16 amino acids. J gave up 4 bases and V 5 bases, and 13 bases lay outside the gene matches. CDR3 DNA sequence: TGTGCCAGCAGCCCAAGCCGGGACAGGAGGATTTACGAGCAGTACTTC. It yields the protein CASSPSRDRRIYEQYF.

V usage is TRBV6-1 and J usage is TRBJ2-3; D might be TRBD1 (6 bases). Germline V lookup: CDR1 MNHNS, CDR2 SASEGT. This CDR3 contains 13 residues. The germline V and J ends were trimmed by 10 bases and 2 bases, with 13 bases remaining between them. CDR3 protein: CATRDTLTDTQYF. CDR3 sequence (DNA): TGTGCCACAAGGGACACCCTCACAGATACGCAGTATTTT.

This chain connects TRBV30 to TRBJ2-2; 9 bases line up with TRBD1. V was clipped by 7 bases and J by 7 bases; unmatched bases: 4. Germline lookup yields CDR1 GTSNPN and CDR2 SVGIG (reference sequence). The length of the CDR3 is 12 residues. CDR3 region: CAFDRGFGELFF. The CDR3 nucleotides read TGTGCCTTCGACAGGGGGTTCGGGGAGCTGTTTTTT.

The table lists this clone with a count of one. The genes are TRBV9 and TRBJ2-1, with D possibly matching TRBD2 (5 bases). V was cut by 0 bases and J by 4 bases, with 11 bases left in between. The CDR3 sequence is 15 residues long. Per germline, CDR1 SGDLS and CDR2 YYNGEE. In DNA form, the CDR3 reads TGTGCCAGCAGCGTAGGGCCTAGCTTTTACAATGAGCAGTTCTTC. Translating gives CASSVGPSFYNEQFF.

V gene TRBV5-5 combines with J gene TRBJ2-3; a weak D match, TRBD2 (5 bases). The germline CDR1 and CDR2 sequences are SGHKS and YYEKEE (reference sequence). V was shortened by 4 bases and J by 1 base, with 7 bases between the two germline ends. The CDR3 consists of 13 residues. In nucleotides, the CDR3 is TGTGCCAGCAGCGAGGGCCGCACAGATACGCAGTATTTT. It translates to CASSEGRTDTQYF.

About this clone itself: Germline and junction disagree at one end, which may indicate a read error. The V call is TRBV2, the J call TRBJ1-1; D not certain. CDR1 and CDR2 from the germline V gene are SNHLY and FYNNEI. CDR3 length equals 14 residues. The CDR3 DNA follows: TGTGCCAGCAGTGAAGCCTGGCGGAACACTGAAACTTTCTTT. The encoded protein is CASSEAWRNTETFF.

CDR3 DNA: TGTGCCAGCAGTATCCTACGGGGATGGGAGACCCAGTACTTC. It encodes CASSILRGWETQYF. The chain links TRBV7-8 to TRBJ2-5; possible D gene TRBD2, 5 bases. The CDR3 sequence is 14 residues long. Germline V CDR1 and CDR2: SGHVS, FQNEAQ. The V and J ends lost 6 bases and 5 bases respectively, with 16 bases between them.

The V gene is TRBV6-5, the J gene TRBJ1-2, with D possibly being TRBD1 (6 bases). V was shortened by 5 bases and J by 8 bases, with 15 bases between the two germline ends. The V gene's germline CDR1 is MNHEY and CDR2 SVGAGI. CDR3 length: 13 residues. Here the CDR3 reads CASSPLTGSGYTF. DNA for the CDR3: TGTGCCAGCAGTCCTCTCACAGGGTCCGGCTACACCTTC.

This clone was detected only a few times. J is TRBJ1-2 and V is TRBV10-1; no reliable D call. The germline gives CDR1 WNHNN, CDR2 SYGVQD (reference sequence). The V end was cut by 7 bases, the J end by 2 bases, with 17 bases between. The CDR3 covers 15 residues. CDR3 nucleotides: TGCGCCAGCATTAGAGGCCAAAAGGTCAACTATGGCTACACCTTC. This translates into CASIRGQKVNYGYTF.

The chain carries TRBV11-1 and TRBJ2-5; 10 positions agree with TRBD1. The closer fit of TRBJ2-7 to the DNA end suggests the J call may be wrong. CDR3 length: 14 amino acids. Germline lookup yields CDR1 SGHAT and CDR2 FQDESV (reference sequence). CDR3 amino acids: CASSTRDRGDEQYF. The CDR3 coding sequence is TGTGCCAGCAGCACCCGGGACAGGGGAGACGAGCAGTACTTC.

V and J are TRBV5-8 and TRBJ2-3, with 9 bases matching TRBD2. The germline V gene encodes CDR1 SGHTS and CDR2 YDEGEE. V was pared by 4 bases and J by 0 bases, with 9 bases of the junction left unmatched. The CDR3 spans 17 residues. CDR3 loop: CASSPQKTSGSTDTQYF. The CDR3 region has the DNA TGTGCCAGCAGCCCACAGAAGACTAGCGGAAGCACAGATACGCAGTATTTT.

V is TRBV30 and J is TRBJ1-6, with a tentative D call TRBD1 (5 bases). Trimming removed 2 bases from V and 4 bases from J, with 6 bases in between. Germline assignment: CDR1 GTSNPN and CDR2 SVGIG (reference sequence). The CDR3 is 13 residues long. The CDR3 DNA is TGTGCCTGGAGTAGGGGTTATAATTCACCCCTCCACTTT. It encodes CAWSRGYNSPLHF.